The 21 T cell receptor beta chains reported below all come from one sample, sequenced in a study of blood T cell repertoires in COVID-19. Generated by immunoSEQ multiplex PCR, the TCRdb table keeps only in-frame clones and is missing some. The data contain over 85,000 clones, 79% of them singletons. Sequenced input: peripheral blood. Receptors were obtained from a human donor in a cohort sampled during active COVID-19.

The J gene is TRBJ1-2, the V gene TRBV6-5; 9 positions match TRBD1. Germline V gene sequence: CDR1 MNHEY, CDR2 SVGAGI. J lost 12 bases, V lost 5 bases, and 16 bases had no gene match. The length of the CDR3 is 15 residues. Written as DNA, the CDR3 is TGTGCCAGCAGTCAAACACAGGGGGCCCGTCCGCACGACACCTTC. This translates into CASSQTQGARPHDTF.

The chain joins TRBV18 to TRBJ1-1; 8 bases match TRBD1. With 4 bases clipped from V and 5 bases from J, the junction kept 6 bases outside the gene matches. The length of the CDR3 is 14 residues. CDR1 and CDR2 from the germline V gene are KGHSH and LQKENI. The CDR3 is CASSQQGVWTEAFF. CDR3 bases: TGTGCCAGCTCACAACAGGGGGTGTGGACTGAAGCTTTCTTT. The full variable domain, in which reference TRBV18 and TRBJ1-1 provide the parts outside the CDR3, is NAGVMQNPRHLVRRRGQEARLRCSPMKGHSHVYWYRQLPEEGLKFMVYLQKENIIDESGMPKERFSAEFPKEGPSILRIQQVVRGDSAAYFCASSQQGVWTEAFFGQGTRLTVV.

As DNA, the CDR3 is TGCGCCAGCAGCGGGGGGACTAGCGGGAGCTCCTACAATGAGCAGTTCTTC. Translating gives CASSGGTSGSSYNEQFF. J is TRBJ2-1 and V is TRBV5-1; 14 nucleotides align to TRBD2. CDR3 size: 17 residues. Germline CDR1 reads SGHRS; CDR2 reads YFSETQ. The V segment lost 4 bases and the J segment 0 bases; nucleotides outside the gene matches: 3.

The chain employs TRBV25-1 and TRBJ1-3; no clear D. The CDR3 has 15 amino acids. CDR1 MGHDK and CDR2 SYGVNS come from the germline V gene. V lost 1 base to trimming and J lost 0 bases, with 7 bases between them. The CDR3 bases are TGTGCCAGCAGTGAATTGGGGAGCTCTGGAAACACCATATATTTT. It specifies CASSELGSSGNTIYF.

The chain joins TRBV5-1 to TRBJ2-1, with no clear D. Between the trimmed V and J ends, which lost 0 bases and 6 bases, there was a span of 7 bases. Germline assignment: CDR1 SGHRS and CDR2 YFSETQ. The CDR3 runs to 13 residues. As DNA, the CDR3 is TGCGCCAGCAGCTTGGTAGAGGCCAATGAGCAGTTCTTC. Protein product: CASSLVEANEQFF.

The chain links TRBV11-1 to TRBJ2-5, with D perhaps TRBD2 (5 bases). The germline V gene encodes CDR1 SGHAT and CDR2 FQDESV (reference sequence). This CDR3 comprises 13 residues. V lost 1 base, J lost 2 bases, and 5 bases lay in between. CDR3 sequence reads: CASSLGLQETQYF. CDR3 sequence (DNA): TGTGCCAGCAGCTTAGGACTACAAGAGACCCAGTACTTC.

This clone was observed once. The gene calls are TRBV4-2 and TRBJ1-4, with TRBD1 identical over 8 bases. The CDR3 totals 13 residues. The ends lost 4 bases at V and 12 bases at J; junction bases unmatched: 7. CDR1 is LGHNA and CDR2 is YNFKEQ in the germline V gene. The CDR3 reads CASSPQGQAELFF. CDR3 DNA sequence: TGTGCCAGCAGCCCCCAGGGACAGGCTGAACTGTTTTTT.

The table lists this clone with a count of one. The V gene is TRBV7-2, the J gene TRBJ2-1; TRBD2 agrees at 7 bases. The ends lost 1 base at V and 6 bases at J; junction bases unmatched: 3. Germline CDR1 and CDR2: SGHTA and FQGNSA. CDR3 length: 14 residues. This CDR3 is CASSLERESNEQFF. In DNA, the CDR3 is TGTGCCAGCAGCTTAGAGCGGGAAAGCAATGAGCAGTTCTTC.

This sequence joins TRBV2 and TRBJ2-3; TRBD2 matches 7 bases. This CDR3 is 17 amino acids long. CDR1 is SNHLY, CDR2 FYNNEI, per germline. J gave up 4 bases and V 6 bases, and 16 bases lay outside the gene matches. This chain's CDR3 is CASSRLVGGSTSDTQYF. The CDR3 coding sequence is TGTGCCAGCAGCCGATTAGTTGGCGGGAGTACGTCAGATACGCAGTATTTT.

The chain links TRBV28 to TRBJ1-5, with 7 nucleotides matching TRBD1. Germline assignment: CDR1 MDHEN and CDR2 SYDVKM. V shed 2 bases and J 3 bases; nucleotides not matched to a gene: 7. This CDR3 region has 16 residues. CDR3 amino acids: CASSLPATGSNQPQHF. CDR3 coding DNA: TGTGCCAGCAGTTTACCAGCGACAGGGTCCAATCAGCCCCAGCATTTT.

The rearrangement joins TRBV18 to TRBJ1-5; no definite D call. The CDR3 extends over 16 amino acids. Germline V gives CDR1 KGHSH, CDR2 LQKENI. Trimming took 3 bases from V and 6 from J, leaving 18 bases between them. The CDR3: CASSPTYDLKFQPQHF. DNA of the CDR3: TGTGCCAGCTCACCCACATACGATTTGAAATTTCAGCCCCAGCATTTT.

This clone occurred a few times. The rearrangement links TRBV5-1 to TRBJ1-6, with D unclear. The germline V gene encodes CDR1 SGHRS and CDR2 YFSETQ. Trimming shortened V by 4 bases and J by 0 bases, and 11 bases separated the two germline ends. The CDR3 length is 16 residues. The CDR3 DNA reads as TGCGCCAGCAGCCTTACGAGGAGCTCCTATAATTCACCCCTCCACTTT. It specifies CASSLTRSSYNSPLHF.

The V and J genes are TRBV2 and TRBJ2-7, with no clear D. Trimming removed 1 base at V and 2 bases at J, with 12 bases between. Germline CDR1 and CDR2: SNHLY and FYNNEI. The CDR3 sequence is 15 residues long. The chain's CDR3 is CASSEGQAITYEQYF. In DNA form, the CDR3 reads TGTGCCAGCAGTGAAGGGCAGGCTATTACCTACGAGCAGTACTTC.

CDR3 loop: CASTLPGAYSNQPQHF. For the CDR3, the DNA is TGTGCCAGCACCCTCCCTGGGGCGTATAGCAATCAGCCCCAGCATTTT. The rearrangement joins TRBV28 to TRBJ1-5, with a tentative D call TRBD1 (5 bases). Germline V lookup: CDR1 MDHEN, CDR2 SYDVKM. Trimming removed 7 bases at V and 0 bases at J, with 16 bases between. The CDR3 covers 16 residues. Based on the CDR3 plus reference TRBV28 and TRBJ1-5, the full variable domain is DVKVTQSSRYLVKRTGEKVFLECVQDMDHENMFWYRQDPGLGLRLIYFSYDVKMKEKGDIPEGYSVSREKKERFSLILESASTNQTSMYLCASTLPGAYSNQPQHFGDGTRLSIL.

The chain uses TRBV5-4 and TRBJ2-1; 7 nucleotides align to TRBD2. Trimming cost V 5 bases and J 10 bases; bases outside gene matches: 15. The CDR3 loop spans 15 amino acids. Per germline, CDR1 SGHNT and CDR2 YYREEE (reference sequence). The CDR3 here is CASRRAEAGVGEQFF. The CDR3 DNA follows: TGTGCCAGCAGAAGAGCGGAGGCGGGAGTGGGAGAGCAGTTCTTC.

V and J are TRBV6-5 and TRBJ2-7, with TRBD2 identical over 7 bases. Trimming removed 5 bases from V and 3 bases from J; junction bases left unmatched: 4. The germline V gene has CDR1 MNHEY and CDR2 SVGAGI. This CDR3 contains 13 residues. The CDR3 region is CASSMGLRYEQYF. The CDR3 DNA sequence: TGTGCCAGCAGTATGGGACTACGCTACGAGCAGTACTTC.

This clone was seen once. V and J are TRBV5-4 and TRBJ2-3; D uncertain. Germline V gene data show CDR1 as SGHNT and CDR2 as YYREEE (reference sequence). The germline V and J ends were trimmed by 3 bases and 1 base, with 3 bases remaining between them. CDR3 length: 12 residues. CDR3 coding DNA: TGTGCCAGCAGCTCGGGCACAGATACGCAGTATTTT. It is translated as CASSSGTDTQYF.

The V call is TRBV2, the J call TRBJ1-4; D remains ambiguous. V was shortened by 8 bases and J by 0 bases, with 10 bases between the two germline ends. CDR3 length: 14 residues. Per germline, CDR1 SNHLY and CDR2 FYNNEI. The CDR3 DNA reads TGTGCCAGCGCGCAGGTGGCAACTAATGAAAAACTGTTTTTT. Its translation is CASAQVATNEKLFF.

The J gene is TRBJ2-1, the V gene TRBV6-1; 7 positions agree with TRBD1. The CDR3 sequence is 18 residues long. Germline CDR1 is MNHNS and CDR2 is SASEGT. Losses at the gene ends were 1 base for V and 9 bases for J; bases not matched to a gene: 18. In DNA, the CDR3 is TGTGCCAGCAGTGAAGGTTTATTTCTGGACCTAGGGGGCCTTGAGCAGTTCTTC. Protein sequence: CASSEGLFLDLGGLEQFF.

The chain uses TRBV29-1 and TRBJ2-7; TRBD1 aligns across 9 bases. The germline gives CDR1 SQVTM, CDR2 ANQGSEA. Trimming at V came to 7 bases and at J to 5 bases, leaving 9 bases not matched to a gene. The CDR3 covers 13 residues. CDR3 sequence: CSGVKQGANEQYF. In nucleotides, the CDR3 is TGCAGCGGGGTAAAACAGGGGGCGAACGAGCAGTACTTC.

The chain carries TRBV19 and TRBJ2-7, with a weak D call TRBD2 (6 bases). V lost 4 bases and J 5 bases, leaving 18 bases between the germline ends. The CDR3 is made up of 15 amino acids. Germline V gene data show CDR1 as LNHDA and CDR2 as SQIVND (reference sequence). The CDR3 here is CASSRGDGGRNEQYF. CDR3 nucleotides: TGTGCCAGTAGTAGGGGGGACGGAGGAAGAAACGAGCAGTACTTC.